The 17 T cell receptor beta chains below were found in one sample sequenced in a study of blood T cell repertoires in COVID-19. Measured with immunoSEQ multiplex PCR; TCRdb has only the in-frame clones, and not every one. The sample consists of around 160,000 clones, roughly 90% of them appearing once. The sample comprised peripheral blood. The source is a human donor in a cohort sampled during active COVID-19.

There are a few counts of this clone. The CDR3 is CDRRGCNQPQHF. The DNA for the CDR3 is TGCGACCGGAGGGGCTGCAATCAGCCCCAGCATTTT. This rearrangement joins TRBV23-1 to TRBJ1-5; TRBD1 is a possible D gene (5 bases). TRBV23-1 is identified as an open reading frame with a role that is uncertain. CDR3 size: 12 residues.

The CDR3 protein is CASSSAGIGELFF. The DNA for the CDR3 is TGTGCCAGCAGTTCAGCGGGTATCGGGGAGCTGTTTTTT. J is TRBJ2-2 and V is TRBV27, with D possibly TRBD2 on 6 matching bases. Germline-derived CDR1 and CDR2 are MNHEY and SMNVEV (reference sequence). V lost 4 bases and J 7 bases, leaving 10 bases between the germline ends. The CDR3 extends over 13 amino acids.

The CDR3, as DNA: TGTGCCAGCAGTCTTGCGGGATTCGGGTATGGCTACACCTTC. Protein sequence: CASSLAGFGYGYTF. This chain connects TRBV14 to TRBJ1-2, with D uncertain. CDR3 length equals 14 residues. Looked up from germline, CDR1 is SGHDN and CDR2 is FVKESK. The germline V and J ends were trimmed by 6 bases and 5 bases, with 16 bases remaining between them.

This clone appeared a single time. The J gene is TRBJ2-2, the V gene TRBV5-1; TRBD1 matches at 9 bases. J lost 4 bases, V lost 4 bases, and 14 bases had no gene match. The CDR3 is made up of 18 amino acids. Germline CDR1 SGHRS, CDR2 YFSETQ. CDR3: CASSPRTGALKGTGELFF. Written as DNA, the CDR3 is TGCGCCAGCAGCCCCCGGACAGGGGCCCTAAAGGGCACCGGGGAGCTGTTTTTT.

Regarding this clone: A read error may produce the germline difference seen at one junction end. The gene calls are TRBV6-1 and TRBJ1-1, with D perhaps TRBD1 (5 bases). CDR1 MNHNS and CDR2 SASEGT come from the germline V gene. The CDR3 spans 13 residues. CDR3 loop: CASREDRNTEAFF. In DNA, the CDR3 is TGTGCCAGCAGGGAAGACAGGAACACTGAAGCTTTCTTT.

This chain links TRBV9 with TRBJ1-4; D is perhaps TRBD1 (6 bases). The CDR3 is 14 amino acids. V was pared by 4 bases and J by 5 bases, with 12 bases between. Germline loops: CDR1 SGDLS, CDR2 YYNGEE. The CDR3 sequence is CASSPTGTNEKLFF. CDR3 sequence (DNA): TGTGCCAGCAGCCCCACAGGGACAAATGAAAAACTGTTTTTT. Together with reference TRBV9 and TRBJ1-4, the CDR3 gives the full variable domain: DSGVTQTPKHLITATGQRVTLRCSPRSGDLSVYWYQQSLDQGLQFLIQYYNGEERAKGNILERFSAQQFPDLHSELNLSSLELGDSALYFCASSPTGTNEKLFFGSGTQLSVL.

The chain links TRBV19 to TRBJ2-1; D perhaps matches TRBD2 (6 bases). This CDR3 has 12 residues. Germline V CDR1 and CDR2: LNHDA, SQIVND (reference sequence). Trimming stripped 6 bases from V and 6 bases from J, with 9 bases between. CDR3 sequence (DNA): TGTGCCAGTAGGACGGGGGTCAATGAGCAGTTCTTC. As protein: CASRTGVNEQFF.

This rearrangement joins TRBV29-1 to TRBJ2-1; possible D gene TRBD1, 6 bases. The ends were cut back, 6 bases at V and 5 bases at J, with 11 bases in the middle. The CDR3 spans 12 residues. CDR1 is SQVTM, CDR2 ANQGSEA, per germline. CDR3 protein: CSVAKGDNEQFF. The CDR3 DNA reads TGCAGCGTAGCCAAGGGGGACAATGAGCAGTTCTTC.

The chain employs TRBV11-1 and TRBJ2-1; 14 positions agree with TRBD2. The CDR3 runs to 15 residues. V lost 5 bases, J lost 5 bases, and 2 bases stayed unmatched. Germline V gene lookup returns CDR1 SGHAT and CDR2 FQDESV (reference sequence). The CDR3 DNA sequence: TGTGCCAGCAGCGGGGGACTAGCGGGGGACAATGAGCAGTTCTTC. It specifies CASSGGLAGDNEQFF. The full variable domain, in which reference TRBV11-1 and TRBJ2-1 provide the parts outside the CDR3, is EAEVAQSPRYKITEKSQAVAFWCDPISGHATLYWYRQILGQGPELLVQFQDESVVDDSQLPKDRFSAERLKGVDSTLKIQPAELGDSAMYLCASSGGLAGDNEQFFGPGTRLTVL.

The rearrangement uses TRBV7-3 and TRBJ2-1; the match to TRBD2 covers 13 bases. The CDR3 totals 17 residues. V was pared by 5 bases and J by 3 bases, with 7 bases of the junction left unmatched. Germline CDR1 and CDR2: SGHTA and FQGTGA. CDR3 residues: CASSPGTSGNGYNEQFF. The CDR3, as DNA: TGTGCCAGCAGCCCAGGGACTAGCGGGAACGGCTACAATGAGCAGTTCTTC. Together with reference TRBV7-3 and TRBJ2-1, the CDR3 gives the full variable domain: GAGVSQTPSNKVTEKGKYVELRCDPISGHTALYWYRQSLGQGPEFLIYFQGTGAADDSGLPNDRFFAVRPEGSVSTLKIQRTERGDSAVYLCASSPGTSGNGYNEQFFGPGTRLTVL.

The CDR3 region has the DNA TGTGCCAGCAGTCAGCAGGGGCTGCCGCATGAGCAGTTCTTC. It translates to CASSQQGLPHEQFF. The chain carries TRBV27 and TRBJ2-1, with D possibly being TRBD1 (6 bases). Germline-derived CDR1 and CDR2 are MNHEY and SMNVEV (reference sequence). The CDR3 runs 14 residues. V was trimmed by 5 bases and J by 8 bases, leaving 16 bases between them.

This chain uses TRBV27 with TRBJ2-5; 8 bases agree with TRBD2. Germline V gene lookup returns CDR1 MNHEY and CDR2 SMNVEV (reference sequence). CDR3 length equals 16 residues. Losses at the gene ends were 3 bases for V and 1 base for J; bases not matched to a gene: 7. CDR3 sequence (DNA): TGTGCCAGCAGTTTCCCGTGGACTAGCCGCCAAGAGACCCAGTACTTC. Translated: CASSFPWTSRQETQYF.

CDR3 bases: TGTGCCAGCAGGACTGGGACTAGCGGGACGGTTAGCTCCTACGAGCAGTACTTC. It encodes CASRTGTSGTVSSYEQYF. This chain connects TRBV2 to TRBJ2-7, with TRBD2 matching over 13 bases. J gave up 0 bases and V 6 bases, and 11 bases lay outside the gene matches. Germline V lookup: CDR1 SNHLY, CDR2 FYNNEI. The CDR3 contains 18 residues.

This clone occurred once. V usage is TRBV7-3 and J usage is TRBJ2-1; 8 bases fit TRBD2. The J segment lost 7 bases and the V segment lost 0 bases, leaving 5 bases of the junction unmatched. This CDR3 comprises 15 residues. Germline values: CDR1 SGHTA, CDR2 FQGTGA. The CDR3 region is CASSLTGTRGNEQFF. The CDR3 DNA is TGTGCCAGCAGCTTAACGGGGACTAGAGGGAATGAGCAGTTCTTC.

The CDR3 here is CASSLDRSGNTIYF. The CDR3 coding sequence is TGTGCCAGCAGTTTGGACAGGTCTGGAAACACCATATATTTT. The chain uses TRBV6-5 and TRBJ1-3, with TRBD1 matching 7 bases. Per germline, CDR1 MNHEY and CDR2 SVGAGI. Trimming removed 4 bases from V and 1 base from J; junction bases left unmatched: 1. This CDR3 has 14 amino acids.

The chain recombines TRBV11-2 with TRBJ2-2; 8 bases are shared with TRBD1. The CDR3 consists of 16 residues. Per germline, CDR1 SGHAT and CDR2 FQNNGV. The V gene end was trimmed by 5 bases and the J gene end by 5 bases; junction bases not matched to a gene: 10. The CDR3 sequence: CASSNTLRGRTGELFF. Written as DNA, the CDR3 is TGTGCCAGCAGCAACACCCTCAGGGGGCGGACCGGGGAGCTGTTTTTT.

This chain connects TRBV6-6 to TRBJ2-5, with D tentatively TRBD1 (5 bases). The germline gives CDR1 MNHNY, CDR2 SVGAGI (reference sequence). Trimming pared 3 bases from V and 5 bases from J, leaving 13 bases between. The CDR3 is made up of 14 amino acids. The CDR3 DNA reads as TGTGCCAGCAGTTATACCAGGGTGGCTGAGACCCAGTACTTC. This encodes CASSYTRVAETQYF.